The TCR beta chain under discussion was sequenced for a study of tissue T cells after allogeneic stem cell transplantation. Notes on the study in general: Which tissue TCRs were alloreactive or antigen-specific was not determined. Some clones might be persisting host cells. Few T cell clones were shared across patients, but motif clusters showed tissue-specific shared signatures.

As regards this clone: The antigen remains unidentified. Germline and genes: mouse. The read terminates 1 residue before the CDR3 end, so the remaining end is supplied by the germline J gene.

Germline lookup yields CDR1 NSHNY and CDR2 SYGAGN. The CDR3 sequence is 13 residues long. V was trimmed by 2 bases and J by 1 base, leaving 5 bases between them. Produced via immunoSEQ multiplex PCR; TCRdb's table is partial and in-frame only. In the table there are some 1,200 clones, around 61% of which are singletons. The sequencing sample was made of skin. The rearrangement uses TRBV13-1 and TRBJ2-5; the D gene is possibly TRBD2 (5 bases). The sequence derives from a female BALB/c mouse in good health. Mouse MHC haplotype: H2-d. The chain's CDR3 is CASSDWDQDTQYF. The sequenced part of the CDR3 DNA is TGTGCCAGCAGTGACTGGGACCAAGACACCCAGTAC.